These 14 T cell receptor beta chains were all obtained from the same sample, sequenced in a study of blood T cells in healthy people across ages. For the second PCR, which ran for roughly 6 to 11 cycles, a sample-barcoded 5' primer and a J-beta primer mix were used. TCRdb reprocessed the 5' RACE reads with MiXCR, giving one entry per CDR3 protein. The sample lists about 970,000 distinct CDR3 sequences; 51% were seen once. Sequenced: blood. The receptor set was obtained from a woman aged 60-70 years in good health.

This CDR3 reads CSVGTGGEWEQYF. DNA of the CDR3: TGCAGCGTTGGTACTGGAGGCGAATGGGAGCAGTACTTC. V gene TRBV29-1 combines with J gene TRBJ2-7; TRBD2 might be the D (5 bases). CDR1 is SQVTM, CDR2 ANQGSEA, per germline. This CDR3 is 13 amino acids long. Trimming pared 4 bases from V and 7 bases from J, leaving 17 bases between.

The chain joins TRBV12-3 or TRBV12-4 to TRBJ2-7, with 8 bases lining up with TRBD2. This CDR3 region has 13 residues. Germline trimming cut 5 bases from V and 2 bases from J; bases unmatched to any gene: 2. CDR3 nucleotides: TGTGCCAGCAGTGCCGGGAGGGCCTACGAGCAGTACTTC. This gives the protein CASSAGRAYEQYF.

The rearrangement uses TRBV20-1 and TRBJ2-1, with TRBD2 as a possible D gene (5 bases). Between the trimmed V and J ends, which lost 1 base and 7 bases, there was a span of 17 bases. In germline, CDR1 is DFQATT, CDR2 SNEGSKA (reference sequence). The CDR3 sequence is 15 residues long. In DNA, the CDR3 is TGCAGTGCTAGAGTCCCGGTAGCGCCCCGGAATGAGCAGTTCTTC. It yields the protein CSARVPVAPRNEQFF.

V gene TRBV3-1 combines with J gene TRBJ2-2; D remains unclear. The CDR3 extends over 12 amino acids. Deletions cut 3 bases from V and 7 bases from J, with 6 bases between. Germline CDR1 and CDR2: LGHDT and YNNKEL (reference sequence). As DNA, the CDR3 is TGTGCCAGCAGCCAGAGAAGCGGGGAGCTGTTTTTT. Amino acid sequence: CASSQRSGELFF.

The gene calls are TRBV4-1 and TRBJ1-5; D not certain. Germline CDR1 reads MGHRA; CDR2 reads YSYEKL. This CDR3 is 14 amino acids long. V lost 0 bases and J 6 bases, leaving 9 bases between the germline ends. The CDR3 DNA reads TGCGCCAGCAGCCAAGAGGATCGTGGTCAGCCCCAGCATTTT. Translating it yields CASSQEDRGQPQHF.

CDR3: CASSLARTSGQETQYF. In DNA form, the CDR3 reads TGTGCCAGCAGCTTAGCGCGTACTAGCGGCCAAGAGACCCAGTACTTC. This rearrangement joins TRBV7-2 to TRBJ2-5; 8 bases match TRBD2. Germline trimming cut 0 bases from V and 1 base from J; bases unmatched to any gene: 4. Germline loops: CDR1 SGHTA, CDR2 FQGNSA. This CDR3 is 16 amino acids long.

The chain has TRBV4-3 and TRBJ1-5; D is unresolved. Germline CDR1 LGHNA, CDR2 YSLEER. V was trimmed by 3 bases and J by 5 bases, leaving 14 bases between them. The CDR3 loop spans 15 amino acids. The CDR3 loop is CASSHEWRPHQPQHF. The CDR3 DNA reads TGCGCCAGCAGCCACGAGTGGAGACCCCATCAGCCCCAGCATTTT.

This chain's CDR3 is CSVEGAASYNEQFF. In DNA, the CDR3 is TGCAGCGTTGAAGGGGCGGCCTCCTACAATGAGCAGTTCTTC. The chain employs TRBV29-1 and TRBJ2-1; D remains unclear. The ends were cut back, 1 base at V and 0 bases at J, with 7 bases in the middle. Germline V gene lookup returns CDR1 SQVTM and CDR2 ANQGSEA. This CDR3 comprises 14 residues.

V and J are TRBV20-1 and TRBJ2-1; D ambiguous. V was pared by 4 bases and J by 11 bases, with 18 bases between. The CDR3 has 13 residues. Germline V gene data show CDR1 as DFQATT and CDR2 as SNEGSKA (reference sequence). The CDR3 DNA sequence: TGCAGTGCTACCCCGGAGACTCATAAAAAGCAGTTCTTC. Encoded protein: CSATPETHKKQFF.

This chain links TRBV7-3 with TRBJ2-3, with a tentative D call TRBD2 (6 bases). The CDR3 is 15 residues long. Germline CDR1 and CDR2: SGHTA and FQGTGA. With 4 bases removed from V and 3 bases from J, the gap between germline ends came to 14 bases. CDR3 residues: CASSWGELYTDTQYF. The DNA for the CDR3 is TGTGCCAGCAGCTGGGGGGAGCTGTATACAGATACGCAGTATTTT.

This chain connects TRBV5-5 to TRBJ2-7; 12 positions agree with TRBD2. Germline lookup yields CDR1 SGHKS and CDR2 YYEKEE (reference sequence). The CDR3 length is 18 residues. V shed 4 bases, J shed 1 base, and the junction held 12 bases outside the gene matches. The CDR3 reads CASSPIWTSGKRSYEQYF. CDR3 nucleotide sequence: TGTGCCAGCAGCCCCATCTGGACTAGCGGGAAACGTTCCTACGAGCAGTACTTC.

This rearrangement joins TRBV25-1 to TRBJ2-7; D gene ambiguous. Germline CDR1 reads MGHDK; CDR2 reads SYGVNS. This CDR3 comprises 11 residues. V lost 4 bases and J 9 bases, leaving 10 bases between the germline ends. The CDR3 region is CASSASRSQYF. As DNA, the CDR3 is TGTGCCAGCAGTGCCTCCAGGTCGCAGTACTTC.

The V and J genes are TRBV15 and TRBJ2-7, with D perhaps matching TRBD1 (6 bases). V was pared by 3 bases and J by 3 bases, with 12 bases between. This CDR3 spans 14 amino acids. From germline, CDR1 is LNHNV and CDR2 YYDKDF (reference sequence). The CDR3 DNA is TGTGCCACCAGCAGTGGCAGGGGAAACTACGAGCAGTACTTC. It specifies CATSSGRGNYEQYF.

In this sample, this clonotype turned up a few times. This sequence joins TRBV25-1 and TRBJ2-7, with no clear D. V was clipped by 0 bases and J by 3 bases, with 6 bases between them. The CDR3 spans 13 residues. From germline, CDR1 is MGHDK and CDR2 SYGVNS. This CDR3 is CASSEYDHYEQYF. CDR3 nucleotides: TGTGCCAGCAGTGAATATGACCACTACGAGCAGTACTTC.